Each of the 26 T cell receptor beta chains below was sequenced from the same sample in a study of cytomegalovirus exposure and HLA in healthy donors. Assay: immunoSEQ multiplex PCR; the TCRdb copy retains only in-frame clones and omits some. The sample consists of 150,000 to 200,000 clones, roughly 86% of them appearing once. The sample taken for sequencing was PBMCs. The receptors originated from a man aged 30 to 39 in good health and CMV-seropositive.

The CDR3 reads CASSLGDRGPGQPQHF. Here the CDR3 DNA reads TGCGCCAGCAGCCTCGGGGACAGGGGGCCTGGTCAGCCCCAGCATTTT. The rearrangement uses TRBV5-1 and TRBJ1-5; the match to TRBD1 covers 12 bases. Trimming at V came to 4 bases and at J to 6 bases, leaving 8 bases not matched to a gene. CDR3 length: 16 amino acids. CDR1 SGHRS and CDR2 YFSETQ come from the germline V gene.

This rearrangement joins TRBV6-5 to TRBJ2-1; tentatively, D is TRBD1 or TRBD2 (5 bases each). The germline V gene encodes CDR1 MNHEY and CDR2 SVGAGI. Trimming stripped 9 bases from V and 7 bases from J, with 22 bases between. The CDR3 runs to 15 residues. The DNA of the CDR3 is TGTGCCAGTACTGCCGAGGGACGCTGGGGAAATGAGCAGTTCTTC. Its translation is CASTAEGRWGNEQFF.

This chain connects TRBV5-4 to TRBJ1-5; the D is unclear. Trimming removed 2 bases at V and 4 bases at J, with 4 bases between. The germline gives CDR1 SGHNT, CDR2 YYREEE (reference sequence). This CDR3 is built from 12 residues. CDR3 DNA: TGTGCCAGCAGCTTAGAAAATCAGCCCCAGCATTTT. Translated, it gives CASSLENQPQHF.

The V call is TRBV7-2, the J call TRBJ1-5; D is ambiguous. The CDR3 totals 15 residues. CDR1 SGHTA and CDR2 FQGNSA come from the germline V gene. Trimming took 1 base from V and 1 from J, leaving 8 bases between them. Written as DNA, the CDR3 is TGTGCCAGCAGCTTAGAGGCAAGAAGCAATCAGCCCCAGCATTTT. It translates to CASSLEARSNQPQHF.

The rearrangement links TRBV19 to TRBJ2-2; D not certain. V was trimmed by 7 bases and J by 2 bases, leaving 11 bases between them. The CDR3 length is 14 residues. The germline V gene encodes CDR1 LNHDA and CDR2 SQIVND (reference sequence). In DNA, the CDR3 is TGTGCCAGTACCCCACGGGTTAACACCGGGGAGCTGTTTTTT. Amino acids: CASTPRVNTGELFF.

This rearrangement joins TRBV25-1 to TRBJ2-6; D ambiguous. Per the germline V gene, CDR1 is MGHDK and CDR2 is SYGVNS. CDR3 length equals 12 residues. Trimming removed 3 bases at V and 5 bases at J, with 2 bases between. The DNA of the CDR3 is TGTGCCAGCAGTGACAGGGCCAACGTCCTGACTTTC. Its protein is CASSDRANVLTF.

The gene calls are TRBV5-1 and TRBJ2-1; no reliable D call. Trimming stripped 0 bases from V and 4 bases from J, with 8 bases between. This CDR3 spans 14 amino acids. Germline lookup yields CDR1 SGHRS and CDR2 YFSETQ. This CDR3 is CASSLATQYNEQFF. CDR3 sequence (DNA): TGCGCCAGCAGCTTGGCCACGCAATACAATGAGCAGTTCTTC.

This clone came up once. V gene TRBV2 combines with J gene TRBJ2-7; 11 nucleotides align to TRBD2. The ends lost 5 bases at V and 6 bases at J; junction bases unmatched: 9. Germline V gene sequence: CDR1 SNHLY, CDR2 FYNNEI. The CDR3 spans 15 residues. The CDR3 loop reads CASSSSGRTTAEQYF. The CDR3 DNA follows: TGTGCCAGCAGTTCTAGCGGGAGGACAACCGCCGAGCAGTACTTC.

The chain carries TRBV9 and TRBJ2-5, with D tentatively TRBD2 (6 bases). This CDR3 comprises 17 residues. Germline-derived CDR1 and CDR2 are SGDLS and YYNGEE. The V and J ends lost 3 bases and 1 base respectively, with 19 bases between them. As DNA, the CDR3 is TGTGCCAGCAGCGCAATGGGGGGACTGGGGGTCCAAGAGACCCAGTACTTC. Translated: CASSAMGGLGVQETQYF.

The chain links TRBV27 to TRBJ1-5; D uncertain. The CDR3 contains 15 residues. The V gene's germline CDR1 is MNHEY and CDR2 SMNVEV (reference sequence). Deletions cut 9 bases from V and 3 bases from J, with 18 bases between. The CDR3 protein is CASSTGGRFNQPQHF. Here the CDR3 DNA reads TGTGCCAGTTCGACGGGTGGCAGGTTCAATCAGCCCCAGCATTTT.

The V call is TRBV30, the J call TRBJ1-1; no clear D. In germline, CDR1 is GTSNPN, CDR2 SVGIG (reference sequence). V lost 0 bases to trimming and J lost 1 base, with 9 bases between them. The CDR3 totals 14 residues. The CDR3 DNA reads TGTGCCTGGAGTGTACTCCCCCCGAACACTGAAGCTTTCTTT. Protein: CAWSVLPPNTEAFF.

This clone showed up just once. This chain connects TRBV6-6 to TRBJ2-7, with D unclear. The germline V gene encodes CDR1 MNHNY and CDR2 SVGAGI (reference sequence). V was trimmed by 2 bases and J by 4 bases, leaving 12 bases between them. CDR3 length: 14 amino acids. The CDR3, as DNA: TGTGCCAGCAGTTACACTCTCGGAAAATACGAGCAGTACTTC. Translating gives CASSYTLGKYEQYF.

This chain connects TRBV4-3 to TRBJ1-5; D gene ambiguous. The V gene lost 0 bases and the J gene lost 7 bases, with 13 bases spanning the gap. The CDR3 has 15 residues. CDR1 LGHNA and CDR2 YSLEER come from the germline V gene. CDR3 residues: CASSQDRAGWQPQHF. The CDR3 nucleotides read TGCGCCAGCAGCCAAGATAGGGCGGGGTGGCAGCCCCAGCATTTT.

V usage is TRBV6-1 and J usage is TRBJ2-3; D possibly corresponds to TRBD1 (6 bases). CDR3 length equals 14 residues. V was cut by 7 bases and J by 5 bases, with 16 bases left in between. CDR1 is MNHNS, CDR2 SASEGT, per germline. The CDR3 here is CASNYLQGRDTQYF. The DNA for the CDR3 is TGTGCCAGCAACTACCTACAGGGACGAGATACGCAGTATTTT.

The CDR3 sequence is CASSKTVSGTEAFF. CDR3 nucleotide sequence: TGTGCCAGCAGTAAGACAGTGAGTGGCACTGAAGCTTTCTTT. The rearrangement links TRBV6-1 to TRBJ1-1, with TRBD1 as a possible D gene (5 bases). CDR1 is MNHNS and CDR2 is SASEGT in the germline V gene. V gave up 5 bases and J gave up 4 bases, with 14 bases separating them. CDR3 length equals 14 residues.

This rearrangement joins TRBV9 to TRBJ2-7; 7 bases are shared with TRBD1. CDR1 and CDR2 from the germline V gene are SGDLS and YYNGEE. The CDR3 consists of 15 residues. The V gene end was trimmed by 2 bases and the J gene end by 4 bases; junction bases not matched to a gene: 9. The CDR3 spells CASSVSGTANYEQYF. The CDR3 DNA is TGTGCCAGCAGCGTTTCCGGGACAGCAAATTACGAGCAGTACTTC.

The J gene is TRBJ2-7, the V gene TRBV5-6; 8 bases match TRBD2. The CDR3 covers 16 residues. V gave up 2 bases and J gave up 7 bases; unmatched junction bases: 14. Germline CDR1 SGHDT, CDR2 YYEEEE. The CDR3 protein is CASSLPSGRSRREQYF. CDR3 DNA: TGTGCCAGCAGCTTACCCAGCGGGAGATCCCGGAGAGAGCAGTACTTC. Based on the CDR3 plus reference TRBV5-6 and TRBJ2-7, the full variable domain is DAGVTQSPTHLIKTRGQQVTLRCSPKSGHDTVSWYQQALGQGPQFIFQYYEEEERQRGNFPDRFSGHQFPNYSSELNVNALLLGDSALYLCASSLPSGRSRREQYFGPGTRLTVT.

The CDR3 loop is CASSRGGGTNYGYTF. In DNA, the CDR3 is TGCGCCAGCTCACGAGGGGGCGGAACTAACTATGGCTACACCTTC. This chain links TRBV5-1 with TRBJ1-2; 7 nucleotides line up with TRBD1. CDR3 length: 15 amino acids. The J segment lost 0 bases and the V segment lost 7 bases, leaving 9 bases of the junction unmatched. The germline CDR1 and CDR2 sequences are SGHRS and YFSETQ. Supplemented by reference TRBV5-1 and TRBJ1-2, the full variable domain reads KAGVTQTPRYLIKTRGQQVTLSCSPISGHRSVSWYQQTPGQGLQFLFEYFSETQRNKGNFPGRFSGRQFSNSRSEMNVSTLELGDSALYLCASSRGGGTNYGYTFGSGTRLTVV.

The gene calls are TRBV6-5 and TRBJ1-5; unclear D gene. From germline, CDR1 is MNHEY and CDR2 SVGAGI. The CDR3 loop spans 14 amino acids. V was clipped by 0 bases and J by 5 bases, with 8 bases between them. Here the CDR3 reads CASSYSGSHQPQHF. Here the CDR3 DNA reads TGTGCCAGCAGTTACTCAGGGAGTCATCAGCCCCAGCATTTT.

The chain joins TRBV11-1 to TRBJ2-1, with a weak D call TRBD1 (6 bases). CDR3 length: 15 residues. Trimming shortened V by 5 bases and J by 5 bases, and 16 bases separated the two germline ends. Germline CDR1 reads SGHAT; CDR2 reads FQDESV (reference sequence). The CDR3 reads CASSINSGQHNEQFF. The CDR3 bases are TGTGCCAGCAGCATAAACTCCGGACAGCACAATGAGCAGTTCTTC.

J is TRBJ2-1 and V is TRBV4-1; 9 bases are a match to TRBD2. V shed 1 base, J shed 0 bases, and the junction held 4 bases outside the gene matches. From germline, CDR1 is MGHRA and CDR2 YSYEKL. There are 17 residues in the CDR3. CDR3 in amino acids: CASSQGLAASSYNEQFF. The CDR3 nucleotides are TGCGCCAGCAGCCAAGGACTAGCGGCCAGCTCCTACAATGAGCAGTTCTTC.

CDR3 bases: TGTGCCAGCAGTTCTTGGAGGGTAGGGGAAAAACTGTTTTTT. Translating gives CASSSWRVGEKLFF. J is TRBJ1-4 and V is TRBV6-5; the D is unclear. Germline V lookup: CDR1 MNHEY, CDR2 SVGAGI. The CDR3 length is 14 residues. Trimming cost V 4 bases and J 8 bases, with 14 bases left between them.

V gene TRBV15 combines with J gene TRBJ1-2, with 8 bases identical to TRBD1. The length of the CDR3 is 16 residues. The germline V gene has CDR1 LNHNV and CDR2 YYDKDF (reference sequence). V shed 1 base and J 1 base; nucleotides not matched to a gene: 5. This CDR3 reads CATSRGGTGINYGYTF. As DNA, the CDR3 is TGTGCCACCAGCAGAGGGGGGACAGGAATTAACTATGGCTACACCTTC. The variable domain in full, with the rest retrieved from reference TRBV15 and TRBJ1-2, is DAMVIQNPRYQVTQFGKPVTLSCSQTLNHNVMYWYQQKSSQAPKLLFHYYDKDFNNEADTPDNFQSRRPNTSFCFLDIRSPGLGDTAMYLCATSRGGTGINYGYTFGSGTRLTVV.

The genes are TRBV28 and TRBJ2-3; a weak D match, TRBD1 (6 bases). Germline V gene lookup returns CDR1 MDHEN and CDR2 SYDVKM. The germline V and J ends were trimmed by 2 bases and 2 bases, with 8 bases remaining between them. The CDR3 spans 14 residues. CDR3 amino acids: CASSLQGNTDTQYF. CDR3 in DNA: TGTGCCAGCAGTTTACAGGGGAACACAGATACGCAGTATTTT.

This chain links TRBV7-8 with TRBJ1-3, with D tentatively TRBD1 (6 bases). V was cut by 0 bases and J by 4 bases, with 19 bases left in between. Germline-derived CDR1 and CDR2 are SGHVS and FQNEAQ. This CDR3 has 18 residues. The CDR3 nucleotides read TGTGCCAGCAGCTTAGCAGGGAGGGCAGGGGCGCCAGGAAACACCATATATTTT. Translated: CASSLAGRAGAPGNTIYF.

CDR3: CASSLVTLIGAEAFF. As DNA, the CDR3 is TGTGCCAGCAGCTTAGTGACACTTATTGGGGCTGAAGCTTTCTTT. The V call is TRBV11-1, the J call TRBJ1-1, with no clear D. Per the germline V gene, CDR1 is SGHAT and CDR2 is FQDESV (reference sequence). This CDR3 is built from 15 residues. The germline V and J ends were trimmed by 1 base and 6 bases, with 15 bases remaining between them.